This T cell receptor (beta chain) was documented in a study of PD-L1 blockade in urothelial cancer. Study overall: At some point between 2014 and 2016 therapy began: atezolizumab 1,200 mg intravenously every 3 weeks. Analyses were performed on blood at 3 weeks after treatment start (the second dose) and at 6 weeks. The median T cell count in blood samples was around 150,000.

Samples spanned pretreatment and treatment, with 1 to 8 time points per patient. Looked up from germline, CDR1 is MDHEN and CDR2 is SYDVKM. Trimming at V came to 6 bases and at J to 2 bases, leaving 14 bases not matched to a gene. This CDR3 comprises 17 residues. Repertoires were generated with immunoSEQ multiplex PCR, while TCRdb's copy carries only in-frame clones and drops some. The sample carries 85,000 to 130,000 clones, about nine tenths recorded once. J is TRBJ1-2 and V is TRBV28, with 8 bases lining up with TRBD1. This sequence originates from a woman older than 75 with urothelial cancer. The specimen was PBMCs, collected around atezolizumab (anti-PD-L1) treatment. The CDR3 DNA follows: TGTGCCAGCAGGGCAGGGGGCGCCTCCGGGGCGAACTATGGCTACACCTTC. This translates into CASRAGGASGANYGYTF.